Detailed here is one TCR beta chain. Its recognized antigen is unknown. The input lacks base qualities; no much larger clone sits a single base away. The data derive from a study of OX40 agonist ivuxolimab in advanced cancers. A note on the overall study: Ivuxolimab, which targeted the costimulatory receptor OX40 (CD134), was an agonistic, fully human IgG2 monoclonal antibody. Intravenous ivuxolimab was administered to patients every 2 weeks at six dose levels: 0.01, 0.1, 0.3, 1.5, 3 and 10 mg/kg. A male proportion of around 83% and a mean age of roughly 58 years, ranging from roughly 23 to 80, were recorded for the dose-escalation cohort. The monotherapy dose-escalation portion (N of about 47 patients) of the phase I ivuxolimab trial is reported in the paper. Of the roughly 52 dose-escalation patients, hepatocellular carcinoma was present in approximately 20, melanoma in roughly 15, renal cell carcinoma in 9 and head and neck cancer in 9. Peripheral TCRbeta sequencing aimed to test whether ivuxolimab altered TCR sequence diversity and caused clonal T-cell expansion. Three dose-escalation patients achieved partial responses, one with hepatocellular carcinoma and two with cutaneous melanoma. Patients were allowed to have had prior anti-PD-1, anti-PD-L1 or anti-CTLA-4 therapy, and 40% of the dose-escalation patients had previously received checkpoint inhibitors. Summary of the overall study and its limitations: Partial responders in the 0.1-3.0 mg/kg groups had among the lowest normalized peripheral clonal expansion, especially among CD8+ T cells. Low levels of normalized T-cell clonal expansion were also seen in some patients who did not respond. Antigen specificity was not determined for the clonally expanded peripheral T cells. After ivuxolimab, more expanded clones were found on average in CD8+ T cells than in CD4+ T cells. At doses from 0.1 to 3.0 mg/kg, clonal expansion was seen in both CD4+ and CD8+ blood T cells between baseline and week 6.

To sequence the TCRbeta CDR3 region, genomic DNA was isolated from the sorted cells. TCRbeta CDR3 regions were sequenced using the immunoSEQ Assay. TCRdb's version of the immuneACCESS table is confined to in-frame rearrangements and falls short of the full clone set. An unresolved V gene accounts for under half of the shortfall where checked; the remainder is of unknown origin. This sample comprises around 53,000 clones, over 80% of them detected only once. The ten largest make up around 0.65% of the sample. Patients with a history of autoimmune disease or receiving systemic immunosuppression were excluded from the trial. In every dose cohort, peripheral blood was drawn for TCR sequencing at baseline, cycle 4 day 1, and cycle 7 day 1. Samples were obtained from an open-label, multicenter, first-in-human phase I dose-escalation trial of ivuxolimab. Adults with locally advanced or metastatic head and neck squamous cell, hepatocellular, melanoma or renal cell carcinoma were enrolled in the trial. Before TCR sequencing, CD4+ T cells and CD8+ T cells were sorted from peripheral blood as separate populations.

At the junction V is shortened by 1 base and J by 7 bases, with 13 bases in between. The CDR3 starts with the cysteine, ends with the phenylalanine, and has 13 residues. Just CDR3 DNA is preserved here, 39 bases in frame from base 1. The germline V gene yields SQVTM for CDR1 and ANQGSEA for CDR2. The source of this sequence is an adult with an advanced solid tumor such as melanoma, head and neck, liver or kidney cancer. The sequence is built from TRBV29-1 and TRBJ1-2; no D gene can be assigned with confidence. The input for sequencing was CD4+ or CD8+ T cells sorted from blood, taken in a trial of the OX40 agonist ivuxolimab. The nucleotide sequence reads TGCAGCGTTGAAGGGGGTTGGGGTCTTGGCTACACCTTC. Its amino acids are CSVEGGWGLGYTF.